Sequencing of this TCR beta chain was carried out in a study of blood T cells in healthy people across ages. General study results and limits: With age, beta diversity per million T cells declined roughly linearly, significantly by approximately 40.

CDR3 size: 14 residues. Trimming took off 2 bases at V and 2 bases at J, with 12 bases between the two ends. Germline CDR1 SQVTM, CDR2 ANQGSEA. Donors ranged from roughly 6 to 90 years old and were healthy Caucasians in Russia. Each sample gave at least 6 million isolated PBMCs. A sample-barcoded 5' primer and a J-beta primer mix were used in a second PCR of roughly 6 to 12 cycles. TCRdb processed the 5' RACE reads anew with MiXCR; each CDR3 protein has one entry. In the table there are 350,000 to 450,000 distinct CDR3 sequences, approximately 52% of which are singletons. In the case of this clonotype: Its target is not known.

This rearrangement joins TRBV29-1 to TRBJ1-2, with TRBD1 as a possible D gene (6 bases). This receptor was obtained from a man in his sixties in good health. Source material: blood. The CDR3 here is CSVERGAENYGYTF. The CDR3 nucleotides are TGCAGCGTTGAACGGGGGGCCGAGAACTATGGCTACACCTTC. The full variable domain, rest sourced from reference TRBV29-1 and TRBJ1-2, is SAVISQKPSRDICQRGTSLTIQCQVDSQVTMMFWYRQQPGQSLTLIATANQGSEATYESGFVIDKFPISRPNLTFSTLTVSNMSPEDSSIYLCSVERGAENYGYTFGSGTRLTVV.